This TCR beta chain appears in the sequencing data of a study of blood T cell repertoires in COVID-19. Overall study context: Specimens from acute and convalescent COVID-19 originated in the United States, Italy and Spain.

This clone has a single count. Authors' data handling: How many nucleated cells were present was estimated from reference gene primer amplification. Measured with immunoSEQ multiplex PCR; TCRdb has only the in-frame clones, and not every one. V, J and clone size reflect that table, while D and trimming were determined from the DNA. Among about 330,000 clones, about 82% were seen once, and the ten largest hold approximately 1.5%. The TCR was taken from a woman aged 45-59 years with acute or convalescent COVID-19. Sequencing input: peripheral blood.

The DNA of the CDR3 is TGTGCCAGCAGCGGCGGGCCAGCGGGAGAGTTGACAGATACGCAGTATTTT. It yields the protein CASSGGPAGELTDTQYF. The chain combines TRBV9 with TRBJ2-3, with TRBD2 matching over 8 bases. The CDR3 extends over 17 amino acids. Losses at the gene ends were 3 bases for V and 3 bases for J; bases not matched to a gene: 12. Germline assignment: CDR1 SGDLS and CDR2 YYNGEE. Combining the CDR3 with reference TRBV9 and TRBJ2-3 gives the whole variable domain DSGVTQTPKHLITATGQRVTLRCSPRSGDLSVYWYQQSLDQGLQFLIQYYNGEERAKGNILERFSAQQFPDLHSELNLSSLELGDSALYFCASSGGPAGELTDTQYFGPGTRLTVL.